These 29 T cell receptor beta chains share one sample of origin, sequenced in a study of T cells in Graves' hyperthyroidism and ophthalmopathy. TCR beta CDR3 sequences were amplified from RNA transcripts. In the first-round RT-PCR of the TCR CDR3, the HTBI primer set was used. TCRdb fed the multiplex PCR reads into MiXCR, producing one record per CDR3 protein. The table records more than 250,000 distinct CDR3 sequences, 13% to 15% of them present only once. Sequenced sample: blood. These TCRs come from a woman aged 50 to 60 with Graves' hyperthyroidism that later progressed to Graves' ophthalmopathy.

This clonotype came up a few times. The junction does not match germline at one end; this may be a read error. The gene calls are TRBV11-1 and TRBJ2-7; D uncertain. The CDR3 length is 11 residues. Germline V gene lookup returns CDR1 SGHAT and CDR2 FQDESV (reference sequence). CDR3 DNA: TGTCCCAGCCCCCACTTGACGCCGCAGTACTTC. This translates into CPSPHLTPQYF.

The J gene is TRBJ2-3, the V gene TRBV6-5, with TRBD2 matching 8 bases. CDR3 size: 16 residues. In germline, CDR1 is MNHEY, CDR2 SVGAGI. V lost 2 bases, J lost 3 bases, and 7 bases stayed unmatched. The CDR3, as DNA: TGTGCCAGCAGTTACCGAGCGGGAGTAGGGACAGATACGCAGTATTTT. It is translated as CASSYRAGVGTDTQYF.

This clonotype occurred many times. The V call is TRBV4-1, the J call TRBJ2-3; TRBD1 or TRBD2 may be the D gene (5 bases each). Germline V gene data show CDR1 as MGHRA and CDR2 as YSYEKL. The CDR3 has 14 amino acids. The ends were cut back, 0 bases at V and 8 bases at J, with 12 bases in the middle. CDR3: CASSQDTGRGTQYF. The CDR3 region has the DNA TGCGCCAGCAGCCAAGACACGGGACGAGGTACGCAGTATTTT.

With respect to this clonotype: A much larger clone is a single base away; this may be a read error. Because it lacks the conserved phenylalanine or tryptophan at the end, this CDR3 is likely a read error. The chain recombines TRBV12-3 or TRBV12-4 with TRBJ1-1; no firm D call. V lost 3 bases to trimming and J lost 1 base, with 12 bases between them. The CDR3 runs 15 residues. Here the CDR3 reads CASSFSEGTNTEAFS. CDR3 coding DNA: TGTGCCAGCAGTTTCTCGGAGGGAACGAACACTGAAGCTTTCTCT.

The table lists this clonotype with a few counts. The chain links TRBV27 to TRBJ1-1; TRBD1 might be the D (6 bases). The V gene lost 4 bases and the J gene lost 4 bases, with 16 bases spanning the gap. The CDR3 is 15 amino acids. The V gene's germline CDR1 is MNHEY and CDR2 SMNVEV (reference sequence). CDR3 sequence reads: CASSYHRETGTEAFF. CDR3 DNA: TGTGCCAGCAGTTATCACAGGGAGACGGGCACTGAAGCTTTCTTT.

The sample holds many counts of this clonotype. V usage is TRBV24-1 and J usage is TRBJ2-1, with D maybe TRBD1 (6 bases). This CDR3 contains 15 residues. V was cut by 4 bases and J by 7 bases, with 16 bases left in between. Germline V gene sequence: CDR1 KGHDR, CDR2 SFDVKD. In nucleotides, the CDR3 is TGTGCCACCAGTGACCGCAGGGGATCAGGGAATGAGCAGTTCTTC. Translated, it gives CATSDRRGSGNEQFF.

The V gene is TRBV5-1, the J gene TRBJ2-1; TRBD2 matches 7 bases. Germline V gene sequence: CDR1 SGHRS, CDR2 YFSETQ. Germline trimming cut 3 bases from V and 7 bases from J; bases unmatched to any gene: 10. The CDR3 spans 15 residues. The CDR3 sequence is CASSWGGGGVNEQFF. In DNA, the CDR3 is TGCGCCAGCAGCTGGGGGGGGGGGGGGGTAAATGAGCAGTTCTTC.

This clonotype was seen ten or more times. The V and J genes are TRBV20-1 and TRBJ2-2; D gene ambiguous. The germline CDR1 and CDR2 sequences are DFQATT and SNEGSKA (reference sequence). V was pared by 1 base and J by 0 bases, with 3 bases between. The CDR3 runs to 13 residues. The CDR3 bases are TGCAGTGCTAGAGTTCCGAACACCGGGGAGCTGTTTTTT. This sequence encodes CSARVPNTGELFF.

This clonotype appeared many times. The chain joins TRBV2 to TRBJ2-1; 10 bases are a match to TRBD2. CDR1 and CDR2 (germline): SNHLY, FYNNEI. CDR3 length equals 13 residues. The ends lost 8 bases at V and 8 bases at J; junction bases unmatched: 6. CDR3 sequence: CASAASGSYEQFF. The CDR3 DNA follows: TGTGCCAGCGCGGCTAGCGGGAGCTATGAGCAGTTCTTC.

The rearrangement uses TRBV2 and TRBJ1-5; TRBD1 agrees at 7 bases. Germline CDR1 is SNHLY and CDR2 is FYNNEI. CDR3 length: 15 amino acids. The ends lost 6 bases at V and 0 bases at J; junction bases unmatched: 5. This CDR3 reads CASRDRYSSNQPQHF. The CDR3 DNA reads TGTGCCAGCAGGGACAGGTACTCTAGCAATCAGCCCCAGCATTTT.

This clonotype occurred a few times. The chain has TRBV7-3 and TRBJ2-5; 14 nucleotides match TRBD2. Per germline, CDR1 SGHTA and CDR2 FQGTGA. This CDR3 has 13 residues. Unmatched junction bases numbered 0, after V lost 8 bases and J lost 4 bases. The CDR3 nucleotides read TGTGCCAGCGGACTAGCGGGAGGAGAGACCCAGTACTTC. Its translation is CASGLAGGETQYF.

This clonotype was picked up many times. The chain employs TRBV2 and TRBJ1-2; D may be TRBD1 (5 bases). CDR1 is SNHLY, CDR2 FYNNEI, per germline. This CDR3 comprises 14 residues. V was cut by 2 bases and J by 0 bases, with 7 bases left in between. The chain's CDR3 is CASSESGTNYGYTF. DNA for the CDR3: TGTGCCAGCAGTGAATCAGGGACTAACTATGGCTACACCTTC.

DNA for the CDR3: TGTGCCAGCAGTCTCGGCCAGTCAGATACGCAGTATTTT. Translation gives CASSLGQSDTQYF. This sequence joins TRBV6-1 and TRBJ2-3; D uncertain. Germline lookup yields CDR1 MNHNS and CDR2 SASEGT. The CDR3 is made up of 13 amino acids. The germline V and J ends were trimmed by 5 bases and 4 bases, with 10 bases remaining between them.

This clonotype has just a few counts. CDR3 bases: TGTGCCTCTCGGGACTGGCTAGCGGGAGCAGATACGCAGTATTTT. Protein product: CASRDWLAGADTQYF. The chain links TRBV6-1 to TRBJ2-3, with 10 bases that match TRBD2. V was pared by 11 bases and J by 4 bases, with 12 bases of the junction left unmatched. CDR1 is MNHNS, CDR2 SASEGT, per germline. This CDR3 has 15 residues.

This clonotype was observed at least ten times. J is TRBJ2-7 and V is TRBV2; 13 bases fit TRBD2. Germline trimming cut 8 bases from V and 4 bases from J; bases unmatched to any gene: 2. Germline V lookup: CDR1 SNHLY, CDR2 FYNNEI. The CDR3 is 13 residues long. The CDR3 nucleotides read TGTGCCAGCGGACTAGCGGGAGCATACGAGCAGTACTTC. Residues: CASGLAGAYEQYF. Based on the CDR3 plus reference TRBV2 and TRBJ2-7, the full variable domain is EPEVTQTPSHQVTQMGQEVILRCVPISNHLYFYWYRQILGQKVEFLVSFYNNEISEKSEIFDDQFSVERPDGSNFTLKIRSTKLEDSAMYFCASGLAGAYEQYFGPGTRLTVT.

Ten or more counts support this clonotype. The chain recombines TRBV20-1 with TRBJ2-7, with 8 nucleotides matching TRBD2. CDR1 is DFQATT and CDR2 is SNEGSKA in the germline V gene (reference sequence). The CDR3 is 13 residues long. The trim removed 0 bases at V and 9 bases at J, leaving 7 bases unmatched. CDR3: CSARDPGGAGQYF. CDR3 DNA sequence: TGCAGTGCTAGAGATCCGGGGGGGGCCGGGCAGTACTTC.

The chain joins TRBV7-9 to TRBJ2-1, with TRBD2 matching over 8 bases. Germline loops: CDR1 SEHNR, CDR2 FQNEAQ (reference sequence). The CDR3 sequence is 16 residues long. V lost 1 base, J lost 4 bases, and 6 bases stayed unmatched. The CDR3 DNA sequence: TGTGCCAGCAGCTTAGTTTCTGGCGGGAGGTACAATGAGCAGTTCTTC. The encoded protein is CASSLVSGGRYNEQFF.

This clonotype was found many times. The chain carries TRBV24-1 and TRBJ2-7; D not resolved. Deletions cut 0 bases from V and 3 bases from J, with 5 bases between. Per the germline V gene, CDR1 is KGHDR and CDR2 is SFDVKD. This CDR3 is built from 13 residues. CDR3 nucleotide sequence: TGTGCCACCAGTGATTTGGGCGGCTACGAGCAGTACTTC. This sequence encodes CATSDLGGYEQYF.

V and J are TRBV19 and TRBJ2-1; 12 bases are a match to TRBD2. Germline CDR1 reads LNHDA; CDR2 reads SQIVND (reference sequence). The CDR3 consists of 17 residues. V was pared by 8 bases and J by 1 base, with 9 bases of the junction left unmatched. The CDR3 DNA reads TGTGCCAGTCAATGGCTAGCGGGGGGGGGGTCCTACAATGAGCAGTTCTTC. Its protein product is CASQWLAGGGSYNEQFF.

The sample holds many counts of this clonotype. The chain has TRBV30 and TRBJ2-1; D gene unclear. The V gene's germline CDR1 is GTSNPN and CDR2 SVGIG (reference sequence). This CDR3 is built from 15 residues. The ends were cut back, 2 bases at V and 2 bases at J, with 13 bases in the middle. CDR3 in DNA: TGTGCCTGGAGTCCCTTCCGGAAAACCTACAATGAGCAGTTCTTC. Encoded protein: CAWSPFRKTYNEQFF.

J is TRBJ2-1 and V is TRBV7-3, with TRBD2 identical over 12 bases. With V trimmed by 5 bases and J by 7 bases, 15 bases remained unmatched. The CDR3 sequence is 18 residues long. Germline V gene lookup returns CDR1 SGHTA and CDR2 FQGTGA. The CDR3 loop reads CASSRTSGVALPQNEQFF. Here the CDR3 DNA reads TGTGCCAGCAGCAGGACTAGCGGGGTGGCCCTCCCCCAGAATGAGCAGTTCTTC.

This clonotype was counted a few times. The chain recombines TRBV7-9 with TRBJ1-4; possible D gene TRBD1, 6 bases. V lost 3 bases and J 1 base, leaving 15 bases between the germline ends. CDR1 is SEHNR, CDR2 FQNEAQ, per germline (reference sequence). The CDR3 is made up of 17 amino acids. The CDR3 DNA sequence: TGTGCCAGCAGCTTGGAGACAGGAATGGTAACTAATGAAAAACTGTTTTTT. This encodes CASSLETGMVTNEKLFF.

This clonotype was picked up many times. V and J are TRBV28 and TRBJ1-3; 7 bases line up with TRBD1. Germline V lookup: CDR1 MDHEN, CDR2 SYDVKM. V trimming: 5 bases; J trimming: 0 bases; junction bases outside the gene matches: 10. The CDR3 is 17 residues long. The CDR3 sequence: CASSPPGQAFSGNTIYF. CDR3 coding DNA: TGTGCCAGCAGTCCTCCCGGACAGGCTTTCTCTGGAAACACCATATATTTT.

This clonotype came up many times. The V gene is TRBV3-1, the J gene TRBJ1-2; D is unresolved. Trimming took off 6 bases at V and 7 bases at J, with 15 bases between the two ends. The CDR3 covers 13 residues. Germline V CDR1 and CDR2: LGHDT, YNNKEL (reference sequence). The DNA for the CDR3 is TGTGCCAGCAGACCGGGCCTCAGAAGTGGCTACACCTTC. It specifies CASRPGLRSGYTF. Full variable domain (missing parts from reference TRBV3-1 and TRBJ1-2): DTAVSQTPKYLVTQMGNDKSIKCEQNLGHDTMYWYKQDSKKFLKIMFSYNNKELIINETVPNRFSPKSPDKAHLNLHINSLELGDSAVYFCASRPGLRSGYTFGSGTRLTVV.

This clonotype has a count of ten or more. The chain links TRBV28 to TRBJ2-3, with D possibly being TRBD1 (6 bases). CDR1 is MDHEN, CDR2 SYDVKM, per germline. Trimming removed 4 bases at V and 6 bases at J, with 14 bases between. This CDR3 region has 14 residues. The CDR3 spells CASSSRGAFDTQYF. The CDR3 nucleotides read TGTGCCAGCAGTTCCAGGGGAGCGTTTGATACGCAGTATTTT.

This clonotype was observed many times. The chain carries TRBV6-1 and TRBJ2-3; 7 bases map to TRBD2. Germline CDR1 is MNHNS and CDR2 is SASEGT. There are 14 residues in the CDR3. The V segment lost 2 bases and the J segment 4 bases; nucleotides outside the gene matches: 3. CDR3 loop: CASSELAASDTQYF. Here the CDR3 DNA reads TGTGCCAGCAGTGAACTAGCGGCCTCAGATACGCAGTATTTT.

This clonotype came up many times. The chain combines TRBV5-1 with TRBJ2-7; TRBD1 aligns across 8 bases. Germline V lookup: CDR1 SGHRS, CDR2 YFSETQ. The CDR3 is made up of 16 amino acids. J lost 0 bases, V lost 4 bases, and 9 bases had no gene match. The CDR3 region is CASSPKTGTGSYEQYF. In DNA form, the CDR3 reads TGCGCCAGCAGCCCCAAGACCGGGACAGGCTCCTACGAGCAGTACTTC.

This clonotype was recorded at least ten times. CDR3 DNA: TGTGCCAGCAGTAGGGGGGACAGGGACTATGGCTACACCTTC. Amino acid sequence: CASSRGDRDYGYTF. This chain links TRBV28 with TRBJ1-2, with 9 nucleotides matching TRBD1. V gave up 5 bases and J gave up 3 bases; unmatched junction bases: 4. The length of the CDR3 is 14 residues. From germline, CDR1 is MDHEN and CDR2 SYDVKM.

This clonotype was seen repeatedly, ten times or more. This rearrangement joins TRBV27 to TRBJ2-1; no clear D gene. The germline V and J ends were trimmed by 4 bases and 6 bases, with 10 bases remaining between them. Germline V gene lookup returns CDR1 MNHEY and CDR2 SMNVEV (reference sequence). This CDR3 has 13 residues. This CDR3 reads CASSWSVGNEQFF. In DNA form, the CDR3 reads TGTGCCAGCAGTTGGAGTGTCGGCAATGAGCAGTTCTTC.